Listed here are 30 T cell receptor beta chains from one sample, sequenced in a study of blood T cell repertoires in COVID-19. Profiled with immunoSEQ multiplex PCR; TCRdb holds only in-frame clones, not every one. The table shows approximately 98,000 clones, with about 80% occurring only once. Source material: peripheral blood. These receptors came from a man aged 80 or over with acute or convalescent COVID-19.

This chain joins TRBV5-4 and TRBJ2-7, with D maybe TRBD1 (6 bases). CDR1 is SGHNT and CDR2 is YYREEE in the germline V gene (reference sequence). Trimming pared 2 bases from V and 6 bases from J, leaving 12 bases between. The CDR3 is 13 amino acids. The DNA for the CDR3 is TGTGCCAGCAGCTTACCAGGGGTCGGCGAGCAGTACTTC. Translation: CASSLPGVGEQYF.

The chain employs TRBV25-1 and TRBJ2-1; 10 positions agree with TRBD2. The CDR3 sequence is 15 residues long. CDR1 is MGHDK, CDR2 SYGVNS, per germline. With 8 bases clipped from V and 1 base from J, the junction kept 5 bases outside the gene matches. The CDR3 loop reads CASGERGGSYNEQFF. CDR3 nucleotides: TGTGCCAGCGGGGAGCGGGGGGGATCCTACAATGAGCAGTTCTTC.

The CDR3 DNA follows: TGTGCCAGCAGTGAGTGGGACAACTACGAGCAGTACTTC. As protein: CASSEWDNYEQYF. V and J are TRBV2 and TRBJ2-7; possibly TRBD1 for D (6 bases). The germline gives CDR1 SNHLY, CDR2 FYNNEI. V lost 3 bases to trimming and J lost 3 bases, with 9 bases between them. The CDR3 loop spans 13 amino acids.

The J gene is TRBJ2-1, the V gene TRBV7-2; 10 positions agree with TRBD1. The ends lost 4 bases at V and 8 bases at J; junction bases unmatched: 8. The CDR3 length is 15 residues. Germline values: CDR1 SGHTA, CDR2 FQGNSA. The chain's CDR3 is CASSSRDRGTYEQFF. Here the CDR3 DNA reads TGTGCCAGCAGCTCCCGGGACAGGGGAACCTATGAGCAGTTCTTC.

The V gene is TRBV6-6, the J gene TRBJ1-1; 8 nucleotides line up with TRBD1. Unmatched junction bases numbered 11, after V lost 5 bases and J lost 6 bases. This CDR3 has 15 residues. Germline V gives CDR1 MNHNY, CDR2 SVGAGI (reference sequence). The CDR3 loop is CASSNPDRGRAEAFF. The CDR3 nucleotides read TGTGCCAGCAGTAACCCCGACAGGGGAAGGGCTGAAGCTTTCTTT.

J is TRBJ1-1 and V is TRBV6-5; D is undetermined. V was cut by 4 bases and J by 0 bases, with 9 bases left in between. CDR3 length: 14 amino acids. The germline CDR1 and CDR2 sequences are MNHEY and SVGAGI. The CDR3 region is CASSSLQMNTEAFF. The CDR3 DNA reads TGTGCCAGCAGTTCGTTGCAGATGAACACTGAAGCTTTCTTT.

The genes are TRBV5-1 and TRBJ2-2; D may be TRBD1 (6 bases). Germline assignment: CDR1 SGHRS and CDR2 YFSETQ. V was pared by 7 bases and J by 5 bases, with 15 bases between. The CDR3 has 14 residues. CDR3 amino acids: CASGPGTLTGELFF. Here the CDR3 DNA reads TGCGCCAGCGGTCCCGGGACACTTACCGGGGAGCTGTTTTTT.

This chain connects TRBV6-5 to TRBJ1-5; possibly TRBD1 for D (6 bases). CDR1 is MNHEY and CDR2 is SVGAGI in the germline V gene. Trimming left V 6 bases short and J 3 bases short, with 12 bases between. This CDR3 spans 14 amino acids. The CDR3: CASRMGHYNQPQHF. For the CDR3, the DNA is TGTGCCAGCAGAATGGGACATTACAATCAGCCCCAGCATTTT.

In this sample, this clone turned up a few times. An end of the junction does not agree with germline; a read error may underlie this. The chain couples TRBV19 to TRBJ1-1; D possibly corresponds to TRBD1 (6 bases). Germline values: CDR1 LNHDA, CDR2 SQIVND (reference sequence). This CDR3 has 11 amino acids. The CDR3 is CASSADRLLDF. In nucleotides, the CDR3 is TGTGCCAGTAGTGCGGACAGACTCCTAGACTTT.

The rearrangement joins TRBV30 to TRBJ1-3, with D hard to call. The germline V and J ends were trimmed by 1 base and 0 bases, with 7 bases remaining between them. This CDR3 is 14 amino acids long. The germline V gene encodes CDR1 GTSNPN and CDR2 SVGIG (reference sequence). CDR3 bases: TGTGCCTGGAGTGCGGCAGGCTCTGGAAACACCATATATTTT. Residues: CAWSAAGSGNTIYF.

The chain has TRBV2 and TRBJ2-3; 8 nucleotides agree with TRBD2. The CDR3 is 14 amino acids. Germline V lookup: CDR1 SNHLY, CDR2 FYNNEI. Trimming cost V 11 bases and J 0 bases; bases outside gene matches: 7. The CDR3 is CAGLSGTSTDTQYF. For the CDR3, the DNA is TGTGCCGGCCTTAGCGGGACTAGCACAGATACGCAGTATTTT.

This rearrangement joins TRBV27 to TRBJ2-1; TRBD2 matches at 10 bases. Trimming at V came to 6 bases and at J to 2 bases, leaving 4 bases not matched to a gene. CDR1 MNHEY and CDR2 SMNVEV come from the germline V gene (reference sequence). The CDR3 totals 15 residues. CDR3 region: CASRRTSGTYNEQFF. The CDR3 nucleotides read TGTGCCAGCAGACGGACTAGCGGCACCTACAATGAGCAGTTCTTC.

This clone was seen more than once but under ten times. The rearrangement joins TRBV5-1 to TRBJ2-5; TRBD1 matches 7 bases. CDR1 and CDR2 from the germline V gene are SGHRS and YFSETQ. This CDR3 comprises 14 residues. With V trimmed by 4 bases and J by 4 bases, 7 bases remained unmatched. The CDR3 protein is CASSRDRGAETQYF. CDR3 nucleotides: TGCGCCAGCAGCCGGGACAGAGGGGCAGAGACCCAGTACTTC.

The chain is built from TRBV7-9 and TRBJ2-2; TRBD1 matches at 8 bases. The J segment lost 4 bases and the V segment lost 5 bases, leaving 12 bases of the junction unmatched. The CDR3 length is 17 residues. The germline gives CDR1 SEHNR, CDR2 FQNEAQ (reference sequence). The CDR3 coding sequence is TGTGCCAGCAGCCCAAGGGCAGGGGGCGAGGGCACCGGGGAGCTGTTTTTT. It yields the protein CASSPRAGGEGTGELFF.

This chain's CDR3 is CATQAGGYTDTQYF. The CDR3 nucleotides read TGTGCCACCCAAGCGGGGGGATACACAGATACGCAGTATTTT. V gene TRBV24-1 combines with J gene TRBJ2-3; 9 bases map to TRBD2. Germline V gene data show CDR1 as KGHDR and CDR2 as SFDVKD. The junction had 5 bases not matched to a gene; V was cut back by 9 bases and J by 2 bases. The CDR3 contains 14 residues.

The chain combines TRBV15 with TRBJ1-3, with 11 positions matching TRBD1. The J segment lost 0 bases and the V segment lost 6 bases, leaving 10 bases of the junction unmatched. The CDR3 is 18 residues long. Germline CDR1 is LNHNV and CDR2 is YYDKDF (reference sequence). This CDR3 reads CATRGFGTGGSSGNTIYF. The CDR3 DNA follows: TGTGCCACCAGGGGATTCGGGACAGGGGGTTCCTCTGGAAACACCATATATTTT.

In nucleotides, the CDR3 is TGTGCCAGCAGTCCCGGGACAGGGACCTATGGCTACACCTTC. Protein: CASSPGTGTYGYTF. The rearrangement uses TRBV6-5 and TRBJ1-2; 9 nucleotides align to TRBD1. V lost 5 bases and J lost 4; bases outside the gene matches: 5. The CDR3 runs 14 residues. The germline CDR1 and CDR2 sequences are MNHEY and SVGAGI.

The V call is TRBV11-2, the J call TRBJ1-1; a weak D match, TRBD1 (5 bases). The CDR3 is 15 amino acids. The germline V and J ends were trimmed by 6 bases and 2 bases, with 16 bases remaining between them. Germline V gene lookup returns CDR1 SGHAT and CDR2 FQNNGV. Here the CDR3 DNA reads TGTGCCAGCAGTAGGAGTAGGACATCTAACACTGAAGCTTTCTTT. Protein: CASSRSRTSNTEAFF. Filled out from reference TRBV11-2 and TRBJ1-1, the complete variable domain reads EAGVAQSPRYKIIEKRQSVAFWCNPISGHATLYWYQQILGQGPKLLIQFQNNGVVDDSQLPKDRFSAERLKGVDSTLKIQPAKLEDSAVYLCASSRSRTSNTEAFFGQGTRLTVV.

CDR3 coding DNA: TGTGCCAGCAGCCCCTGGTCCCAGGGCAATTCACCCCTCCACTTT. This encodes CASSPWSQGNSPLHF. This chain joins TRBV7-8 and TRBJ1-6; a weak D match, TRBD1 (5 bases). The germline V gene encodes CDR1 SGHVS and CDR2 FQNEAQ. V lost 5 bases and J lost 7, with 15 bases in between. CDR3 size: 15 residues.

The gene calls are TRBV19 and TRBJ1-6; the D is unclear. Germline values: CDR1 LNHDA, CDR2 SQIVND (reference sequence). Between the trimmed V and J ends, which lost 7 bases and 4 bases, there was a span of 8 bases. The CDR3 totals 13 residues. CDR3 sequence reads: CASKETYNSPLHF. CDR3 nucleotide sequence: TGTGCCAGTAAGGAGACTTATAATTCACCCCTCCACTTT.

The chain links TRBV7-8 to TRBJ2-1, with TRBD1 matching 7 bases. The CDR3 has 17 amino acids. V trimming: 5 bases; J trimming: 4 bases; junction bases outside the gene matches: 14. In germline, CDR1 is SGHVS, CDR2 FQNEAQ. CDR3 in amino acids: CASSPRIGRGLYNEQFF. The CDR3 DNA is TGTGCCAGCAGCCCTCGGATTGGCAGGGGGTTATACAATGAGCAGTTCTTC. Full variable domain (remainder filled in from reference TRBV7-8 and TRBJ2-1): GAGVSQSPRYKVAKRGQDVALRCDPISGHVSLFWYQQALGQGPEFLTYFQNEAQLDKSGLPSDRFFAERPEGSVSTLKIQRTQQEDSAVYLCASSPRIGRGLYNEQFFGPGTRLTVL.

The chain recombines TRBV7-2 with TRBJ2-3; D gene ambiguous. Trimming left V 5 bases short and J 6 bases short, with 6 bases between. Germline lookup yields CDR1 SGHTA and CDR2 FQGNSA. CDR3 length: 11 residues. The DNA of the CDR3 is TGTGCCAGCAGCAGTGCGGATACGCAGTATTTT. This translates into CASSSADTQYF.

The sample holds one count of this clone. The V gene is TRBV5-1, the J gene TRBJ2-6; 10 bases agree with TRBD1. Germline V gene data show CDR1 as SGHRS and CDR2 as YFSETQ. V lost 3 bases and J lost 2; bases outside the gene matches: 2. This CDR3 is 16 amino acids long. The CDR3 region has the DNA TGCGCCAGCAGCTCGACAGGGGGCACTGGGGCCAACGTCCTGACTTTC. The encoded protein is CASSSTGGTGANVLTF.

This clone was counted only a few times. This rearrangement joins TRBV28 to TRBJ1-2; the match to TRBD1 covers 7 bases. V trimming: 6 bases; J trimming: 2 bases; junction bases outside the gene matches: 6. Per the germline V gene, CDR1 is MDHEN and CDR2 is SYDVKM. The CDR3 contains 14 residues. As DNA, the CDR3 is TGTGCCAGCAGCCAGCAACAGGGGAACTATGGCTACACCTTC. Residues: CASSQQQGNYGYTF.

J is TRBJ2-5 and V is TRBV27, with 9 bases matching TRBD2. Germline V gene data show CDR1 as MNHEY and CDR2 as SMNVEV (reference sequence). The CDR3 contains 15 residues. The J segment lost 0 bases and the V segment lost 8 bases, leaving 7 bases of the junction unmatched. The CDR3 DNA is TGTGCCAGCGGCCGGACTAGCGTTTACCAAGAGACCCAGTACTTC. Translation gives CASGRTSVYQETQYF.

The chain is built from TRBV9 and TRBJ2-7, with 8 nucleotides matching TRBD1. The CDR3 spans 16 residues. V was clipped by 5 bases and J by 1 base; unmatched bases: 11. CDR1 is SGDLS, CDR2 YYNGEE, per germline. This chain's CDR3 is CASSGGTGTGSYEQYF. The CDR3 DNA reads as TGTGCCAGCAGTGGTGGCACCGGGACAGGTTCCTACGAGCAGTACTTC.

V gene TRBV10-1 combines with J gene TRBJ2-3; possible D gene TRBD1, 6 bases. Germline V lookup: CDR1 WNHNN, CDR2 SYGVQD (reference sequence). This CDR3 is 18 amino acids long. The V gene lost 0 bases and the J gene lost 4 bases, with 20 bases spanning the gap. CDR3 bases: TGCGCCAGCAGTGAGTCAGGACAGATCCCCACCAGGGCAGATACGCAGTATTTT. This encodes CASSESGQIPTRADTQYF.

The chain combines TRBV7-8 with TRBJ2-5; 8 nucleotides match TRBD2. This CDR3 region has 15 residues. V was clipped by 5 bases and J by 5 bases; unmatched bases: 10. CDR1 is SGHVS, CDR2 FQNEAQ, per germline. The CDR3 coding sequence is TGTGCCAGCAGCAACCGACCGGGGGGGAGGGAGACCCAGTACTTC. Translated: CASSNRPGGRETQYF. Full variable domain (remainder filled in from reference TRBV7-8 and TRBJ2-5): GAGVSQSPRYKVAKRGQDVALRCDPISGHVSLFWYQQALGQGPEFLTYFQNEAQLDKSGLPSDRFFAERPEGSVSTLKIQRTQQEDSAVYLCASSNRPGGRETQYFGPGTRLLVL.

The chain is built from TRBV3-1 (or the pseudogene TRBV3-2) and TRBJ1-1, with D tentatively TRBD1 (6 bases). CDR1 and CDR2 (germline): LGHDT, YNNKEL (reference sequence). Trimming left V 4 bases short and J 5 bases short, with 11 bases between. CDR3 length: 13 residues. The CDR3 DNA sequence: TGTGCCAGCAGCCTAGGGGGGGGGACTGAAGCTTTCTTT. Protein: CASSLGGGTEAFF.

A few counts support this clone. The chain has TRBV6-5 and TRBJ2-5; TRBD1 aligns across 8 bases. Trimming at V came to 5 bases and at J to 4 bases, leaving 3 bases not matched to a gene. CDR1 MNHEY and CDR2 SVGAGI come from the germline V gene. The CDR3 covers 13 residues. In nucleotides, the CDR3 is TGTGCCAGCAGTCGGACAGGGCCAGAGACCCAGTACTTC. Encoded protein: CASSRTGPETQYF.